Sequencing of this T cell receptor (beta chain) was carried out in a study of CD8+ T cells in alopecia areata. In the study overall: In an open-label trial, patients got 5 to 10 mg tofacitinib twice daily. Scoring of severity for treated patients was based on percentage of affected scalp area. Broader study findings: Scalp repertoires also include resident alphabeta T cells from normal skin.

The treatment is: oral pan-JAK inhibitor, 5-10 mg twice daily. The CDR3 totals 12 residues. J was trimmed by 13 bases and V by 5 bases; bases with no gene match: 4. Germline assignment: CDR1 SNHLY and CDR2 FYNNEI. As the sequencing template, cDNA was produced by extracting RNA and reverse transcribing it. Profiling relied on immunoSEQ multiplex PCR, and the TCRdb table lists in-frame clones only, not all of them. The sample has about 120,000 clones; less than 60% are singletons. As regards this clone: The antigen is unknown.

The input for sequencing was CD4+ T cells sorted from blood, taken at week 24, from a patient treated with tofacitinib. The receptor was isolated from a human donor with alopecia areata. The chain recombines TRBV2 with TRBJ2-1; 11 nucleotides align to TRBD2. CDR3 amino acids: CASSPLAGGQFF. CDR3 DNA sequence: TGTGCCAGCAGTCCCCTAGCGGGGGGACAGTTCTTC.